The 18 T cell receptor beta chains given below trace back to one sample, sequenced in a study of T cells after yellow fever vaccination. TCRdb called the 5' RACE reads again in MiXCR, with one record for every CDR3 protein. The table has some 260,000 distinct CDR3 sequences, around 5.3% seen once. Sequenced here: CD4+ T cells sorted from PBMCs, sampled on the day of the yellow fever booster vaccination. The origin of the receptors is a man aged 18 to 29 who received the YFV17D yellow fever vaccine.

The table lists this clonotype with many counts. The chain employs TRBV7-9 and TRBJ2-6; D remains ambiguous. The germline V gene has CDR1 SEHNR and CDR2 FQNEAQ (reference sequence). This CDR3 contains 13 residues. V lost 8 bases and J lost 0, with 5 bases in between. This chain's CDR3 is CASRNSGANVLTF. CDR3 in DNA: TGTGCCAGCCGAAACTCTGGGGCCAACGTCCTGACTTTC.

The rearrangement links TRBV6-2 or TRBV6-3 to TRBJ2-7; TRBD1 agrees at 11 bases. Germline loops: CDR1 MNHEY, CDR2 SVGEGT. Losses at the gene ends were 5 bases for V and 6 bases for J; bases not matched to a gene: 6. CDR3 size: 14 residues. CDR3 bases: TGTGCCAGCAGTACTGGGGACAGGGGGTCCGAGCAGTACGTC. Its protein product is CASSTGDRGSEQYV.

V and J are TRBV4-3 and TRBJ2-7; D perhaps matches TRBD1 (7 bases). Trimming stripped 3 bases from V and 5 bases from J, with 20 bases between. The CDR3 length is 16 residues. Germline values: CDR1 LGHNA, CDR2 YSLEER. The CDR3 bases are TGCGCCAGCAGCCAGCACCGATGCGGAGGGGGCAACGAGCAGTACGTC. The encoded protein is CASSQHRCGGGNEQYV.

This clonotype showed up just a few times. The rearrangement uses TRBV4-3 and TRBJ2-1; TRBD2 agrees at 12 bases. Germline-derived CDR1 and CDR2 are LGHNA and YSLEER. With V trimmed by 0 bases and J by 9 bases, 3 bases remained unmatched. The CDR3 is 15 residues long. In DNA, the CDR3 is TGCGCCAGCAGCCAAGATACTAGCGGGGGGACTGAGCAGTTCTTC. Amino acid sequence: CASSQDTSGGTEQFF.

This chain links TRBV7-8 with TRBJ2-7; 8 positions match TRBD1. The CDR3 runs to 12 residues. Germline V gene lookup returns CDR1 SGHVS and CDR2 FQNEAQ. Trimming cost V 4 bases and J 6 bases; bases outside gene matches: 2. CDR3 in amino acids: CASSWDRREQYV. The CDR3, as DNA: TGTGCCAGCAGCTGGGACAGGCGCGAGCAGTACGTC.

This clonotype was detected many times. This sequence joins TRBV6-6 and TRBJ1-1; D is perhaps TRBD1 (6 bases). CDR3 length equals 13 residues. Germline V gene lookup returns CDR1 MNHNY and CDR2 SVGAGI (reference sequence). With 7 bases removed from V and 10 bases from J, the gap between germline ends came to 19 bases. This CDR3 is CASTVQGLSRAFF. DNA for the CDR3: TGTGCCAGCACCGTACAGGGCCTCTCGCGAGCTTTCTTT.

This clonotype was detected ten times or more. The chain links TRBV4-3 to TRBJ1-3; no clear D. The CDR3 loop spans 16 amino acids. Trimming took off 4 bases at V and 0 bases at J, with 13 bases between the two ends. The germline CDR1 and CDR2 sequences are LGHNA and YSLEER. For the CDR3, the DNA is TGCGCCAGCAGCCGCGACTACATAATCTCTGGAAACACCATATATTTT. Translation: CASSRDYIISGNTIYF.

This clonotype was seen more than once but under ten times. This rearrangement joins TRBV19 to TRBJ1-2, with D possibly being TRBD1 (5 bases). The germline V gene encodes CDR1 LNHDA and CDR2 SQIVND (reference sequence). Trimming pared 7 bases from V and 8 bases from J, leaving 14 bases between. This CDR3 has 12 amino acids. The CDR3, as DNA: TGTGCCAGTAATAACCGGGACCGAGGCTACACCTTC. This sequence encodes CASNNRDRGYTF.

This clonotype was seen repeatedly, ten times or more. The chain employs TRBV6-5 and TRBJ2-3, with TRBD2 matching over 7 bases. V dropped 6 bases and J dropped 1; count of bases not matched to a gene: 13. The CDR3 extends over 17 amino acids. The germline CDR1 and CDR2 sequences are MNHEY and SVGAGI. CDR3 amino acids: CASRPRGRGERTDTQYF. CDR3 sequence (DNA): TGTGCCAGCAGACCCCGGGGACGGGGGGAACGCACAGATACGCAGTATTTT.

This clonotype was seen at least ten times. The rearrangement uses TRBV5-1 and TRBJ1-1; 8 nucleotides line up with TRBD1. Unmatched junction bases numbered 9, after V lost 2 bases and J lost 3 bases. Germline V gene lookup returns CDR1 SGHRS and CDR2 YFSETQ. This CDR3 has 16 residues. The CDR3 here is CASSLRPTGGDTEAFF. The CDR3 DNA sequence: TGCGCCAGCAGCTTACGTCCAACAGGGGGAGACACTGAAGCTTTCTTT.

The DNA of the CDR3 is TGTGCCAGCAGCTTAAACACAGGAGGAGGCTACACCTTC. As protein: CASSLNTGGGYTF. The V and J genes are TRBV7-3 and TRBJ1-2; possibly TRBD1 for D (5 bases). Trimming removed 1 base from V and 8 bases from J, with 11 bases in between. The CDR3 sequence is 13 residues long. CDR1 and CDR2 (germline): SGHTA, FQGTGA.

The V call is TRBV5-1, the J call TRBJ2-7; the match to TRBD2 covers 12 bases. The CDR3 has 15 amino acids. CDR1 is SGHRS and CDR2 is YFSETQ in the germline V gene. Unmatched junction bases numbered 3, after V lost 2 bases and J lost 3 bases. In DNA, the CDR3 is TGCGCCAGCAGCTTCGCACTAGCGGGGGGCTACGAGCAGTACTTC. Its protein is CASSFALAGGYEQYF.

This sequence joins TRBV3-1 and TRBJ2-7; D remains unclear. Germline values: CDR1 LGHDT, CDR2 YNNKEL (reference sequence). V shed 1 base and J shed 3 bases, with 13 bases lying between them. This CDR3 has 15 amino acids. The CDR3 DNA reads as TGTGCCAGCAGCCAAGGTTACGGAATCTACTACGAGCAGTACGTC. The encoded protein is CASSQGYGIYYEQYV.

This clonotype occurred a few times. The chain employs TRBV7-2 and TRBJ2-5; perhaps TRBD2 as D (6 bases). The germline V gene has CDR1 SGHTA and CDR2 FQGNSA. The CDR3 has 15 amino acids. V was trimmed by 2 bases and J by 4 bases, leaving 14 bases between them. Here the CDR3 DNA reads TGTGCCAGCAGCTTATTCGGCGGGGTAGGAGAGACCCAGTACTTC. Translation: CASSLFGGVGETQYF.

This clonotype has only a few counts. The chain carries TRBV7-6 and TRBJ2-2; 14 nucleotides line up with TRBD2. CDR3 length: 18 amino acids. Trimming removed 6 bases from V and 0 bases from J; junction bases left unmatched: 6. Germline V gives CDR1 SGHVS, CDR2 FNYEAQ. DNA for the CDR3: TGTGCCAGCAGGGAGGGACTAGCGGGGGTTTCGAACACCGGGGAGCTGTTTTTT. It codes for CASREGLAGVSNTGELFF.

The V and J genes are TRBV5-6 and TRBJ1-2; D possibly corresponds to TRBD1 (5 bases). The CDR3 has 17 amino acids. Per germline, CDR1 SGHDT and CDR2 YYEEEE. The V end lost 3 bases, the J end lost 2 bases, and 20 bases lay between the germline ends. CDR3 sequence: CASSSGWRGEMNYGYTF. CDR3 nucleotides: TGTGCCAGCAGCTCAGGATGGAGGGGCGAGATGAACTATGGCTACACCTTC.

This clonotype has at least ten counts. The rearrangement links TRBV11-2 to TRBJ2-1; possibly TRBD1 for D (5 bases). The germline CDR1 and CDR2 sequences are SGHAT and FQNNGV. V was cut by 8 bases and J by 1 base, with 12 bases left in between. This CDR3 has 14 residues. The CDR3 DNA reads TGTGCCAGCGGCCACAGGCTGTCCTACAATGAGCAGTTCTTC. The encoded protein is CASGHRLSYNEQFF.

CDR3 in amino acids: CASTESSYNEQFF. CDR3 nucleotide sequence: TGTGCCAGTACGGAGAGCTCCTACAATGAGCAGTTCTTC. The chain combines TRBV19 with TRBJ2-1, with unresolved D. The germline gives CDR1 LNHDA, CDR2 SQIVND (reference sequence). The V gene lost 7 bases and the J gene lost 0 bases, with 7 bases spanning the gap. The CDR3 spans 13 residues.